These 10 T cell receptor beta chains were all obtained from the same sample, sequenced in a study of cytomegalovirus exposure and HLA in healthy donors. 60 Vbeta and 13 Jbeta primers were used in PCR. Sequencing was performed with immunoSEQ multiplex PCR; in TCRdb, only in-frame clones are kept and a portion is missing. The table has 90,000 to 150,000 clones, approximately 84% seen once. Sample: PBMCs. The origin of the receptors is a man aged 50 to 60 in good health and CMV-seronegative.

The chain has TRBV27 and TRBJ1-4; the D is unclear. Germline lookup yields CDR1 MNHEY and CDR2 SMNVEV (reference sequence). Trimming shortened V by 5 bases and J by 0 bases, and 10 bases separated the two germline ends. CDR3 length: 15 residues. In nucleotides, the CDR3 is TGTGCCAGCAGTCTAGAGGGAACAACTAATGAAAAACTGTTTTTT. As protein: CASSLEGTTNEKLFF.

The gene calls are TRBV9 and TRBJ2-1; D may be TRBD1 (6 bases). Germline V gene data show CDR1 as SGDLS and CDR2 as YYNGEE. Trimming removed 3 bases from V and 3 bases from J, with 13 bases in between. CDR3 length: 15 residues. CDR3 sequence (DNA): TGTGCCAGCAGCGCGACAGGACACTACTACAATGAGCAGTTCTTC. It encodes CASSATGHYYNEQFF.

The rearrangement uses TRBV4-1 and TRBJ2-5; 11 bases are a match to TRBD2. The end of the DNA is better explained by TRBJ2-7, so the J call may be wrong. CDR1 is MGHRA and CDR2 is YSYEKL in the germline V gene. The length of the CDR3 is 18 residues. The CDR3: CASSQDEGTSGFSYEQYF. The CDR3 DNA reads TGCGCCAGCAGCCAAGATGAGGGGACTAGCGGATTCTCCTACGAGCAGTACTTC.

The V and J genes are TRBV28 and TRBJ1-4; the D is unclear. The CDR3 totals 12 residues. V was trimmed by 6 bases and J by 17 bases, leaving 19 bases between them. Germline V gives CDR1 MDHEN, CDR2 SYDVKM. The DNA for the CDR3 is TGTGCCAGCAGCCCTAATGGACTCCGCGTTTTTTTT. It codes for CASSPNGLRVFF.

The genes are TRBV6-5 and TRBJ2-7; D is undetermined. The CDR3 totals 13 residues. Trimming removed 0 bases from V and 5 bases from J, with 8 bases in between. The germline V gene encodes CDR1 MNHEY and CDR2 SVGAGI. This chain's CDR3 is CASSYSRRNEQYF. The CDR3 DNA reads TGTGCCAGCAGTTACTCGAGGCGGAACGAGCAGTACTTC.

In its sample, this clone was seen a few times. This chain joins TRBV5-1 and TRBJ2-2; D is unresolved. V dropped 6 bases and J dropped 1 base, with 4 bases sitting between them. CDR3 length: 12 amino acids. Germline V gene lookup returns CDR1 SGHRS and CDR2 YFSETQ. The CDR3 loop is CASKQNTGELFF. CDR3 coding DNA: TGCGCCAGCAAACAGAACACCGGGGAGCTGTTTTTT.

This chain joins TRBV19 and TRBJ2-2; D gene unclear. V dropped 1 base and J dropped 5 bases, with 5 bases sitting between them. Germline assignment: CDR1 LNHDA and CDR2 SQIVND (reference sequence). The CDR3 runs to 13 residues. The CDR3 sequence: CASSIARTGELFF. DNA of the CDR3: TGTGCCAGTAGTATAGCCCGTACCGGGGAGCTGTTTTTT.

This chain connects TRBV28 to TRBJ2-3, with D perhaps matching TRBD2 (6 bases). V lost 7 bases to trimming and J lost 3 bases, with 8 bases between them. Germline V gene sequence: CDR1 MDHEN, CDR2 SYDVKM. This CDR3 has 12 residues. The CDR3 sequence: CASTGGTDTQYF. CDR3 coding DNA: TGTGCCAGCACCGGGGGAACAGATACGCAGTATTTT.

The gene calls are TRBV7-9 and TRBJ2-1, with D maybe TRBD2 (6 bases). This CDR3 spans 15 amino acids. Germline V gene sequence: CDR1 SEHNR, CDR2 FQNEAQ (reference sequence). With 5 bases removed from V and 2 bases from J, the gap between germline ends came to 13 bases. In DNA form, the CDR3 reads TGTGCCAGCAGCCGCGAGGGCGGGGCCTACAATGAGCAGTTCTTC. Its protein is CASSREGGAYNEQFF.

This clone was picked up a small number of times. The chain couples TRBV7-2 to TRBJ2-7; D is perhaps TRBD1 (5 bases). Trimming stripped 0 bases from V and 4 bases from J, with 10 bases between. Looked up from germline, CDR1 is SGHTA and CDR2 is FQGNSA. CDR3 length: 14 amino acids. CDR3 DNA sequence: TGTGCCAGCAGCTTAGCCCAACAGGATTACGAGCAGTACTTC. Protein product: CASSLAQQDYEQYF.